This T cell receptor beta chain was identified in a study of shared clonotypes between healthy human individuals. With regard to this clone: Its target is not known.

Method: immunoSEQ multiplex PCR; TCRdb's copy keeps in-frame clones and lacks some. This sample has around 1.5 million clones, with about 98% found just once. CDR1 is KGHSH and CDR2 is LQKENI in the germline V gene. The CDR3 is 15 amino acids. V lost 6 bases to trimming and J lost 5 bases, with 19 bases between them. Whole-study findings and limits: Naive subsets usually exceeded memory subsets in estimated richness. Between a few donors, naive CD4 clonotypes were shared at a level of about 5%. Clonotypes which were not shared had lower generation probabilities than clonotypes that all four donors shared.

This chain uses TRBV18 with TRBJ2-5; D may be TRBD2 (5 bases). This clonotype originated in a man aged 25-45 years in good health. The specimen sequenced was naive CD4+ T cells sorted from blood. The subset is: CD45RA+ positively selected. The CDR3 DNA sequence: TGTGCCAGCTCCCCAACGACCCTGGGCGGGGAGACCCAGTACTTC. It translates to CASSPTTLGGETQYF.